This entry concerns a single T cell receptor beta chain. Antigen unknown. These data belong to a study of Ad26.COV2.S vaccination and SARS-CoV-2 variants. Looking at the study overall: Donor participated within the Ad26.COV2.S arm of the COV1001 trial. The study, taken as a whole, reports: Vaccine and placebo recipients had comparable breadth of non-spike TCRs.

Treatment described: some 20 received Ad26.COV2.S at low or high dose, single or two shots; about 5 received placebo; per-sample allocation not given. Vaccine and placebo recipients were sampled on day 63 after the first injection. Libraries were prepared by immunoSEQ multiplex PCR; TCRdb keeps only in-frame clonotypes and omits some of them. This table has around 420,000 clones, around 87% appearing once. Germline CDR1 is GTSNPN and CDR2 is SVGIG (reference sequence). The CDR3 loop spans 11 amino acids. V was clipped by 4 bases and J by 5 bases, with 9 bases between them. The source is a person between 18 and 65 years old who received the Ad26.COV2.S COVID-19 vaccine or a placebo. V gene TRBV30 combines with J gene TRBJ2-7; possible D gene TRBD1, 6 bases. Sequences were derived from peripheral blood, sampled in a trial of Ad26.COV2.S vaccine versus placebo. CDR3 sequence reads: CAWTGAHEQYF. CDR3 bases: TGTGCCTGGACAGGGGCCCACGAGCAGTACTTC.